These T cell receptor beta chains were read from a single sample in a study of type 1 regulatory T cells. Antigen specificity for these receptors is unknown. TCRdb called the reads again in MiXCR, with one record for every CDR3 protein. Of approximately 72,000 distinct CDR3 sequences detected, about 60% appear once; the ten largest clones hold less than 8.5%. Source material: cultured T cells, either the whole culture or a sorted T cell fraction (not recorded which). The receptors derive from a human donor in good health. Each CDR3 is given with its conserved first and last residue. A D gene is named only where the DNA matches it firmly. A clone size is listed for some rows: how often the clone was seen (once, few, many), or a class if it is expanded.

d_call: NA; v_call: TRBV4-1; j_call: TRBJ2-5; clone_size: NA; cdr3_aa: CASRITGTQETQYF; cdr3_nt: TGCGCCAGCAGAATAACCGGGACCCAAGAGACCCAGTACTTC
d_call: TRBD2; v_call: TRBV9; j_call: TRBJ2-3; clone_size: NA; cdr3_aa: CASSPTSGLAGGLPHTQYF; cdr3_nt: TGTGCCAGCAGCCCGACGAGCGGGCTAGCGGGAGGGCTACCCCATACGCAGTATTTT
d_call: NA; v_call: TRBV28; j_call: TRBJ2-7; clone_size: NA; cdr3_aa: CASSSPFNRAPYEQYF; cdr3_nt: TGTGCCAGCAGTTCCCCCTTCAACAGGGCGCCCTACGAGCAGTACTTC
d_call: TRBD2; v_call: TRBV5-1; j_call: TRBJ2-3; clone_size: NA; cdr3_aa: CASSGERERGDTQYF; cdr3_nt: TGCGCCAGCTCTGGTGAGCGGGAGCGGGGAGATACGCAGTATTTT
d_call: NA; v_call: TRBV12-3/TRBV12-4; j_call: TRBJ2-3; clone_size: NA; cdr3_aa: CASRDGSTDTQYF; cdr3_nt: TGTGCCAGCAGAGACGGAAGCACAGATACGCAGTATTTT
d_call: TRBD2; v_call: TRBV7-6; j_call: TRBJ2-6; clone_size: few; cdr3_aa: CASSPGLARSGANVLTF; cdr3_nt: TGTGCCAGCAGCCCGGGACTAGCCCGATCCGGGGCCAACGTCCTGACTTTC
d_call: NA; v_call: TRBV4-2; j_call: TRBJ1-1; clone_size: NA; cdr3_aa: CASSQGQMNTEAFF; cdr3_nt: TGTGCCAGCAGCCAAGGTCAAATGAACACTGAAGCTTTCTTT
d_call: TRBD2; v_call: TRBV5-1; j_call: TRBJ2-1; clone_size: NA; cdr3_aa: CASSLAGLAGYNEQFF; cdr3_nt: TGCGCCAGCAGCTTGGCCGGGCTAGCGGGTTACAATGAGCAGTTCTTC
d_call: TRBD2; v_call: TRBV29-1; j_call: TRBJ2-3; clone_size: NA; cdr3_aa: CSGRRRGGIADTQYF; cdr3_nt: TGCAGCGGTCGCCGGAGGGGAGGGATCGCAGATACGCAGTATTTT
d_call: NA; v_call: TRBV28; j_call: TRBJ1-1; clone_size: NA; cdr3_aa: CASSFTVGAAFF; cdr3_nt: TGTGCCAGCAGCTTTACCGTTGGGGCGGCTTTCTTT
d_call: TRBD2; v_call: TRBV2; j_call: TRBJ2-3; clone_size: NA; cdr3_aa: CASELEVRRLAGVDTQYF; cdr3_nt: TGTGCCAGCGAGCTGGAGGTGCGAAGACTAGCGGGAGTAGATACGCAGTATTTT
d_call: NA; v_call: TRBV27; j_call: TRBJ2-7; clone_size: few; cdr3_aa: CASSLGTAGMDEQYF; cdr3_nt: TGTGCCAGCAGTCTAGGGACGGCGGGTATGGACGAGCAGTACTTC
d_call: TRBD1; v_call: TRBV19; j_call: TRBJ1-5; clone_size: NA; cdr3_aa: CASSTDRGRQPQHF; cdr3_nt: TGTGCCAGTAGTACGGACAGGGGGAGACAGCCCCAGCATTTT
d_call: NA; v_call: TRBV7-2; j_call: TRBJ2-3; clone_size: NA; cdr3_aa: CASSGASRRRNTDTQYF; cdr3_nt: TGTGCCAGCAGCGGCGCTAGCAGGAGACGGAACACAGATACGCAGTATTTT
d_call: NA; v_call: TRBV20-1; j_call: TRBJ2-1; clone_size: few; cdr3_aa: CSASPLGGTPYNEQFF; cdr3_nt: TGCAGTGCTAGTCCCCTAGGCGGGACGCCCTACAATGAGCAGTTCTTC
d_call: NA; v_call: TRBV25-1; j_call: TRBJ2-5; clone_size: NA; cdr3_aa: CASSEYNPLTDQYF; cdr3_nt: TGTGCCAGCAGTGAATACAACCCCCTGACGGACCAGTACTTC
d_call: NA; v_call: TRBV5-1; j_call: TRBJ2-1; clone_size: NA; cdr3_aa: CAISRTLVDEQFF; cdr3_nt: TGCGCCATCAGCCGGACTCTAGTGGATGAGCAGTTCTTC
d_call: TRBD1; v_call: TRBV7-9; j_call: TRBJ2-7; clone_size: NA; cdr3_aa: CASSPGTGKYEQYF; cdr3_nt: TGTGCCAGCAGCCCCGGGACAGGGAAATACGAGCAGTACTTC
d_call: NA; v_call: TRBV7-6; j_call: TRBJ1-3; clone_size: NA; cdr3_aa: CASSLAQGGGNTIYF; cdr3_nt: TGTGCCAGCAGCTTAGCGCAAGGGGGAGGAAACACCATATATTTT
d_call: NA; v_call: TRBV7-8; j_call: TRBJ2-7; clone_size: NA; cdr3_aa: CASSLLADGSSYEQYF; cdr3_nt: TGTGCCAGCAGCTTATTAGCAGACGGATCATCCTACGAGCAGTACTTC
d_call: TRBD2; v_call: TRBV7-2; j_call: TRBJ2-7; clone_size: once; cdr3_aa: CASSLVGGSSSYEQYF; cdr3_nt: TGTGCCAGCAGCTTAGTGGGCGGGAGCAGTTCTTACGAGCAGTACTTC
d_call: NA; v_call: TRBV7-3; j_call: TRBJ2-3; clone_size: NA; cdr3_aa: CASGSTDTQYF; cdr3_nt: TGTGCCAGCGGTAGCACAGATACGCAGTATTTT
d_call: NA; v_call: TRBV20-1; j_call: TRBJ2-3; clone_size: NA; cdr3_aa: CSAREYEGLTDTQYF; cdr3_nt: TGCAGTGCTAGAGAATATGAGGGACTCACAGATACGCAGTATTTT
d_call: NA; v_call: TRBV3-1; j_call: TRBJ1-3; clone_size: NA; cdr3_aa: CASSIRLQPNSGNTIYF; cdr3_nt: TGTGCCAGCAGCATTCGTTTGCAACCTAACTCTGGAAACACCATATATTTT